This entry lists 5 T cell receptor beta chains sequenced from one sample in a study of blood T cell repertoires in COVID-19. Sequencing was performed with immunoSEQ multiplex PCR; in TCRdb, only in-frame clones are kept and a portion is missing. Here the sample spans some 240,000 clones, more than 75% being singletons. Material for sequencing was PBMCs or T cells enriched from blood (not recorded which). These receptors originate from a woman aged 40 to 50 with acute COVID-19.

The V call is TRBV9, the J call TRBJ2-1; 12 bases are shared with TRBD2. CDR3 length: 18 residues. V dropped 4 bases and J dropped 4; count of bases not matched to a gene: 12. The germline V gene has CDR1 SGDLS and CDR2 YYNGEE. CDR3 residues: CASSQRATSGRFYNEQFF. The CDR3 DNA sequence: TGTGCCAGCAGCCAACGGGCGACTAGCGGGAGATTTTACAATGAGCAGTTCTTC.

This sequence joins TRBV11-3 and TRBJ2-1; D may be TRBD2 (5 bases). With 5 bases removed from V and 1 base from J, the gap between germline ends came to 15 bases. The V gene's germline CDR1 is SGHNT and CDR2 YENEEA. CDR3 length: 16 amino acids. In DNA, the CDR3 is TGTGCCAGCAGCCCAGGCTCCGGAGGATCCTACAATGAGCAGTTCTTC. Protein product: CASSPGSGGSYNEQFF.

The V gene is TRBV24-1, the J gene TRBJ2-1; TRBD2 might be the D (5 bases). This CDR3 comprises 12 residues. V was cut by 9 bases and J by 9 bases, with 14 bases left in between. Germline V gives CDR1 KGHDR, CDR2 SFDVKD. DNA for the CDR3: TGTGCCACCGCCGGCGGGCGAAGTGAGCAGTTCTTC. This gives the protein CATAGGRSEQFF.

The chain couples TRBV4-1 to TRBJ2-2; perhaps TRBD2 as D (6 bases). This CDR3 is 14 amino acids long. V was cut by 6 bases and J by 1 base, with 9 bases left in between. Looked up from germline, CDR1 is MGHRA and CDR2 is YSYEKL. The CDR3 loop is CASRGTVNTGELFF. In DNA, the CDR3 is TGCGCCAGCAGAGGGACTGTGAACACCGGGGAGCTGTTTTTT.

The J gene is TRBJ2-3, the V gene TRBV4-2, with D hard to call. Per germline, CDR1 LGHNA and CDR2 YNFKEQ. This CDR3 comprises 15 residues. V lost 5 bases and J 2 bases, leaving 14 bases between the germline ends. Here the CDR3 DNA reads TGTGCCAGCAGCTACACCGAGGCAGTCACAGATACGCAGTATTTT. This sequence encodes CASSYTEAVTDTQYF.